This T cell receptor beta chain originates from a study of OX40 agonist ivuxolimab in advanced cancers. Study context: With a range of 23 to 79, age averaged about 58 years, and around 83% were male. Partial responses were recorded for three patients, including one with hepatocellular carcinoma and two with cutaneous melanoma.

The CDR3 is 13 amino acids. Trimming took 0 bases from V and 3 from J, leaving 6 bases between them. Germline values: CDR1 SGHTA, CDR2 FQGNSA. This table comes from immunoSEQ multiplex PCR, and its TCRdb copy is limited to in-frame clones, with some not included. The sample records around 100,000 clones, roughly 90% being singletons. The TCR was taken from an adult with an advanced solid tumor such as melanoma, head and neck, liver or kidney cancer. The sequencing here drew on CD4+ or CD8+ T cells sorted from blood, taken in a trial of the OX40 agonist ivuxolimab. The chain carries TRBV7-2 and TRBJ2-7; D gene unclear. CDR3 sequence reads: CASSLARDYEQYF. The CDR3, as DNA: TGTGCCAGCAGCTTAGCAAGAGACTACGAGCAGTACTTC. The whole variable domain, remainder taken from reference TRBV7-2 and TRBJ2-7, is GAGVSQSPSNKVTEKGKDVELRCDPISGHTALYWYRQSLGQGLEFLIYFQGNSAPDKSGLPSDRFSAERTGGSVSTLTIQRTQQEDSAVYLCASSLARDYEQYFGPGTRLTVT.